This T cell receptor beta chain came from a study of siplizumab effects on memory and regulatory T cells. Study-level points and caveats: Treatment with siplizumab left mappable alloreactive CD4+ clones averaging 68.8% Treg-derived, compared with 25% to 30% in controls.

Researchers sequenced unstimulated naive, memory, effector memory and TEMRA subsets in a few donor pairs. In each sample, roughly 10^5 TCR templates were assayed. Only in-frame clones appear in the TCRdb table, and some are missing; sequencing was by immunoSEQ multiplex PCR. Of tens of thousands of clones in the sample, about 90% were seen once. The V segment lost 7 bases and the J segment 6 bases; nucleotides outside the gene matches: 9. This CDR3 has 13 amino acids. CDR1 and CDR2 (germline): SNHLY, FYNNEI. As concerns this clone: The antigen remains unidentified.

The TCR originated in a human donor in good health. The sample was naive CD8+ T cells sorted from blood. The chain employs TRBV2 and TRBJ2-7; 7 positions match TRBD2. The CDR3 nucleotides read TGTGCCAGCAACCGGGGGGAACTTTCCGAGCAGTACTTC. Protein: CASNRGELSEQYF.